A selection of T cell receptor beta chains follows, all from one sample in a study of T cells in Graves' hyperthyroidism and ophthalmopathy. Each CDR3 protein is one row after TCRdb ran MiXCR on the multiplex PCR reads. This table holds 450,000 to 650,000 distinct CDR3 sequences, 11% to 15% found once. Sequencing was done on a sample of blood. All receptors derive from a woman between 18 and 29 years old with Graves' ophthalmopathy. CDR3s include the opening cysteine and the closing phenylalanine or tryptophan. The D gene is left open where the match is weak. The size field is filled for only some rows; it gives once, few, many or a size class.

V gene	D gene	clone size	J gene	CDR3 DNA	CDR3 protein
TRBV28	-	many	TRBJ2-1	TGTGCCAGCTGTGAGTTCTCCTACAATGAGCAGTTCTTC	CASCEFSYNEQFF
TRBV28	-	many	TRBJ2-7	TGTGCCAGCAGTTTAAGGGGAAGTACCTACGAGCAGTACTTC	CASSLRGSTYEQYF
TRBV24-1	TRBD1	few	TRBJ2-7	TGTGCCACCGCACAGGGACAGGGGGCCTACGAGCAGTACTTC	CATAQGQGAYEQYF
TRBV5-1	-	-	TRBJ2-7	TGCGCCAGCAGCGTGGGGGTGCTGTACGAGCAGTACTTC	CASSVGVLYEQYF
TRBV5-1	TRBD1	many	TRBJ1-1	TGCGCCAGCAGCACGGGACAGGGGGATGTCACTGAAGCTTTCTTT	CASSTGQGDVTEAFF
TRBV5-5	TRBD1	-	TRBJ2-7	TGTGCCAGCAGCCAAGCCAGGGGGCCAGCCTACGAGCAGTACTTC	CASSQARGPAYEQYF
TRBV15	-	few	TRBJ1-1	TGTGCCACCAGCAGCCGGGGGCAGGGGCTATGGAACACTGAAGCTTTCTTT	CATSSRGQGLWNTEAFF
TRBV7-8	-	many	TRBJ2-1	TGTGCCAGCAGCCACGCGGGTGAGCAGTTCTTC	CASSHAGEQFF
TRBV15	-	many	TRBJ2-7	TGTGCCACCAGCAGCCCGGGAGTCTACGAGCAGTACTTC	CATSSPGVYEQYF
TRBV24-1	-	many	TRBJ2-3	TGTGCCACCAGTGATCGATGGGCAGATACGCAGTATTTT	CATSDRWADTQYF
TRBV4-2	TRBD2	-	TRBJ2-1	TGTGCCAGCAGCCAAGCGGGTTCGGCGGGGGGATTCTCCTACGAGCAGTTCTTC	CASSQAGSAGGFSYEQFF
TRBV9	TRBD2	many	TRBJ2-2	TGTGCCAGCAGCGTAGCCAGCGGGAGGGCGTACGACACCGGGGAGCTGTTTTTT	CASSVASGRAYDTGELFF
TRBV15	-	once	TRBJ2-1	TGTGCCACGACCTACAAGGGGCCCGGCAATGAGCAGTTCTTC	CATTYKGPGNEQFF
TRBV29-1	-	-	TRBJ1-2	TGCAGCGTTGAACACAGGAACTATGGCTACACCTTC	CSVEHRNYGYTF
TRBV6-1	-	many	TRBJ2-4	TGTGCCAGCAGTGAAGGGGCCAAAAACATTCAGTACTTC	CASSEGAKNIQYF
TRBV20-1	TRBD1	many	TRBJ2-3	TGCAGTGCTCCACGAACAGGGGCGGGTGATACGCAGTATTTT	CSAPRTGAGDTQYF
TRBV27	-	-	TRBJ1-2	TGTGCCAGCAGTTTATCTGAAGGCTACACCTTC	CASSLSEGYTF
TRBV4-1	TRBD1	-	TRBJ2-3	TGCGCCAGCAGCCAAGACAGGGACAGTCACACAGATACGCAGTATTTT	CASSQDRDSHTDTQYF
TRBV7-2	-	many	TRBJ1-2	TGTGCCAGCAGCTCAGTTGGGGCAGGGAACAACTATGGCTACACCTTC	CASSSVGAGNNYGYTF
TRBV6-1	-	few	TRBJ1-1	TGTGCCAGCACACCTATGAACACTGAAGCTTTCTTT	CASTPMNTEAFF
TRBV20-1	-	many	TRBJ2-1	TGCAGTGCTCGACAGGGAGGACACAATGAGCAGTTCTTC	CSARQGGHNEQFF
TRBV5-1	TRBD2	once	TRBJ2-7	TGCGCCAGCAGCTCCTGGACTAGCGGGAGGATCGACGAGCAGTACTTC	CASSSWTSGRIDEQYF
TRBV5-5	TRBD1	few	TRBJ2-5	TGTGCCAGCAGCTTGGGGGCGGGACAGGGCGGGGAGACCCAGTACTTC	CASSLGAGQGGETQYF
TRBV6-5	TRBD1	many	TRBJ2-7	TGTGCCAGCAGTTACTCATCCGGGACAGGGTTTCTCGAGCAGTACTTC	CASSYSSGTGFLEQYF
TRBV3-1	TRBD1	many	TRBJ1-2	TGTGCCAGCAGCCAATGGGGGACAGGGGCTCTCGGCTACACCTTC	CASSQWGTGALGYTF
TRBV20-1	-	few	TRBJ1-4	TGCAGTGCTAGAGACCCCGGGAGGGAGGAAAAACTGTTTTTT	CSARDPGREEKLFF
TRBV19	TRBD1	many	TRBJ1-1	TGTGCCAGTAGTATCTCGATCCTGGGGACAGGGAGCACTGAAGCTTTCTTT	CASSISILGTGSTEAFF
TRBV6-1	TRBD1	many	TRBJ1-1	TGTGCCAGCAGTTACGAGGGACAGGGGGCGGGAGCTTTCTTT	CASSYEGQGAGAFF
TRBV25-1	-	few	TRBJ1-1	TGTGCCAGCACAGAAGAGAACACTGAAGCTTTCTTT	CASTEENTEAFF
TRBV28	-	many	TRBJ1-1	TGTGCCAGCATCCCGGGGCTGCTCGCTGAAGCTTTCTTT	CASIPGLLAEAFF
TRBV6-1	TRBD1	once	TRBJ1-1	TGTGCCACCGGGGGGACAGGGGGCACTGAAGCTTTCTTT	CATGGTGGTEAFF
TRBV20-1	TRBD1	few	TRBJ1-1	TGCAGTGCTTCCGGGACAGGGATTTACACTGAAGCTTTCTTT	CSASGTGIYTEAFF
TRBV4-2	-	-	TRBJ1-1	TGTGCCAGCAGCCAAGATCAGGGTAGGGCTGAAGCTTTCTTT	CASSQDQGRAEAFF
TRBV25-1	TRBD2	many	TRBJ2-1	TGTGCCAGCAGTGAACTGTCAGCGGGAGGGTACAATGAGCAGTTCTTC	CASSELSAGGYNEQFF
TRBV9	TRBD2	many	TRBJ2-3	TGTGCCAGCAGCGTAGAGGGAGCGGGGGAACGAGATACGCAGTATTTT	CASSVEGAGERDTQYF
TRBV28	TRBD1	few	TRBJ2-7	TGTGCCAGCAGTGGGGGACAGGGCACGGGGGAGCAGTACTTC	CASSGGQGTGEQYF
TRBV9	-	few	TRBJ1-3	TGTGCCAGCAGCGTAGAGAACACCGGGGCAGGAAACACCATATATTTT	CASSVENTGAGNTIYF
TRBV6-1	TRBD1	many	TRBJ2-1	TGTGCCAGCAGTTGGACAGGGGAGGCCTACAATGAGCAGTTCTTC	CASSWTGEAYNEQFF
TRBV7-2	TRBD1	many	TRBJ2-7	TGTGCCAGCAGCTTACAGGGGGACTCCTACGAGCAGTACTTC	CASSLQGDSYEQYF
TRBV19	TRBD1	-	TRBJ2-1	TGTGCCAGTGGGACAGCCTCAAGCTCCTACAATGAGCAGTTCTTC	CASGTASSSYNEQFF
TRBV11-3	-	many	TRBJ2-5	TGTGCCAGCAGCTCCATTACCGTCAGGGAGACCCAGTACTTC	CASSSITVRETQYF
TRBV6-2/TRBV6-3	TRBD1	many	TRBJ1-2	TGTGCCAGCAGAGTGACAGGGCCCCTCGGGGGCTACACCTTC	CASRVTGPLGGYTF
TRBV29-1	-	-	TRBJ1-1	TGCAGCGTTGCCCCAGGGTTGGCTTTCTTT	CSVAPGLAFF
TRBV2	TRBD2	many	TRBJ2-7	TGTGCCAGCGGGGAGGGAGCGGCAACCTACGAGCAGTACTTC	CASGEGAATYEQYF
TRBV7-3	TRBD2	-	TRBJ2-7	TGTGCCAGCAGCTCGGGACTAGCGGGGGACCCGCGGAGGTACGAGCAGTACTTC	CASSSGLAGDPRRYEQYF
TRBV6-1	-	many	TRBJ1-5	TGTGCCAGCAGCCCGACCGGGACACTTAGCAATCAGCCCCAGCATTTT	CASSPTGTLSNQPQHF
TRBV30	TRBD2	many	TRBJ2-1	TGTGCCTGGAGCGCCCCGGGGGATAGCGGGAGCAATGAGCAGTTCTTC	CAWSAPGDSGSNEQFF
TRBV20-1	-	few	TRBJ2-7	TGCAGTGCTAGTCCAGGGAACTACGAGCAGTACTTC	CSASPGNYEQYF